This TCR beta chain was recorded in a study of T cell repertoires in cytomegalovirus infection. Study-level background: Matching HLA type and CMV infection were both indicated by public TCR beta signatures.

The CDR3 spans 20 residues. The junction had 19 bases not matched to a gene; V was cut back by 5 bases and J by 2 bases. Germline assignment: CDR1 MNHEY and CDR2 SMNVEV (reference sequence). This clonotype occurred a few times. What it binds is not known. In TCRdb, the reads were re-called with MiXCR into one record per CDR3 protein. The sample has more than 40,000 distinct CDR3 sequences, 20% to 25% seen once. The sample consisted of CD8+ T cells from cultured PBMCs, taken from culture after CMV antigen stimulation. The rearrangement uses TRBV27 and TRBJ2-3, with 10 bases fitting TRBD2. The TCR originated in a human donor in good health (CMV status not recorded). Some clones in this sample may be carry-over from other donors' samples. CDR3 in amino acids: CASSRPSKGEREGLTDTQYF. For the CDR3, the DNA is TGTGCCAGCAGTCGCCCCAGCAAGGGAGAGCGGGAGGGCCTCACAGATACGCAGTATTTT.